This T cell receptor beta chain was documented in a study of T cell repertoires in cytomegalovirus infection (dated by TCRdb to about 2019). Notes on the research overall: The peptide stimulations were aimed at well-studied HLA-B-restricted epitopes as well as recently identified HLA-C-restricted CMV epitopes, whose presentation resists viral immunomodulation. Because public TCR beta signatures pointed to carriage of CMV infection together with the matching HLA type, the HLA type of each donor mattered for the analysis.

The CDR3, from cysteine to phenylalanine, totals 14 residues. CDR3 DNA only is kept here, 42 bases in frame from base 1. V is reduced by 2 bases and J by 5 bases, leaving a spacing of 9 bases between them. The germline V gene encodes CDR1 SGHTA and CDR2 FQGNSA. This sample's treatment or condition label indicates: in vitro stimulation with specific CMV peptide epitopes to enrich CMV-specific T cells. With respect to this clonotype: The antigen it binds to is not known. No quality values exist for individual bases; no much larger clone is one base distant.

These reads were obtained on an Illumina HiSeq 1500. TCRdb handled the public reads itself, with Q25 trimming in fastp and clone calling in MiXCR, and kept productive beta chains. Rows with a matching CDR3 protein are joined into one entry that keeps the most common DNA and genes. The sample profile shows 62,000 or so distinct CDR3 sequences; 20% to 25% of them were found once. The top ten hold around 70% of the sample. General conclusions and limits of the study: The ex vivo response was dominated by HLA-C-restricted CMV-specific TCR beta clonotypes, which also provided the single most frequent clonotype in two of eight donors. Carriers of CMV infection plus the relevant HLA type were discriminated by the cumulative frequency of public TCR beta family members in the study cohort and in an independent approximately 400-donor cohort.

The source was CD8+ T cells from cultured PBMCs, collected from culture after CMV antigen stimulation. This sequence uses TRBV7-2 and TRBJ1-4; there is no confident call for the D gene. This receptor was taken from a human donor in good health (CMV status not recorded). Some clones in this sample may be carry-over from other donors' samples. The DNA is as follows: TGTGCCAGCAGCTTAAAGAGGTTAAATGAAAAACTGTTTTTT. Translated, it gives CASSLKRLNEKLFF.